The 24 T cell receptor beta chains below were found in one sample sequenced in a study of T cells in Graves' hyperthyroidism and ophthalmopathy. Authors of the study amplified TCR beta CDR3 regions from RNA transcripts. HTBI primers were used for first-round RT-PCR of the TCR CDR3. TCRdb recomputed calls from the multiplex PCR reads with MiXCR, one row per CDR3 protein. The sample carries hundreds of thousands of distinct CDR3 sequences, 14% to 15% recorded once. The source material was blood. The receptors here all came from a man younger than 35 with Graves' ophthalmopathy.

The chain couples TRBV20-1 to TRBJ1-2; tentatively, D is TRBD1 (6 bases). CDR1 DFQATT and CDR2 SNEGSKA come from the germline V gene (reference sequence). Deletions cut 6 bases from V and 4 bases from J, with 12 bases between. The CDR3 runs 12 residues. CDR3 region: CSAHRVVYGYTF. The CDR3 DNA is TGCAGTGCCCACAGGGTGGTCTATGGCTACACCTTC.

This clonotype was observed many times. This chain uses TRBV20-1 with TRBJ2-3; tentative D call: TRBD1 (6 bases). With 3 bases removed from V and 2 bases from J, the gap between germline ends came to 15 bases. The CDR3 length is 15 residues. Germline CDR1 reads DFQATT; CDR2 reads SNEGSKA (reference sequence). CDR3 bases: TGCAGTGCTAGTCCCCAGGGGCCGTTCACAGATACGCAGTATTTT. This codes for CSASPQGPFTDTQYF.

This clonotype occurred many times. V is TRBV11-3 and J is TRBJ2-3, with TRBD2 matching over 16 bases. Losses at the gene ends were 5 bases for V and 6 bases for J; bases not matched to a gene: 5. Germline loops: CDR1 SGHNT, CDR2 YENEEA. This CDR3 spans 16 amino acids. Here the CDR3 reads CASSPGLAGGPDTQYF. CDR3 DNA: TGTGCCAGCAGCCCGGGACTAGCGGGAGGGCCGGATACGCAGTATTTT.

This clonotype has just a few counts. V gene TRBV27 combines with J gene TRBJ2-3; D is possibly TRBD2 (6 bases). V was clipped by 2 bases and J by 2 bases, with 20 bases between them. Germline CDR1 MNHEY, CDR2 SMNVEV (reference sequence). The CDR3 loop spans 18 amino acids. In DNA, the CDR3 is TGTGCCAGCAGTTTACGGGCTAGCGCCCTGCTACTCACAGATACGCAGTATTTT. It specifies CASSLRASALLLTDTQYF.

This clonotype was observed many times. The rearrangement joins TRBV29-1 to TRBJ1-1, with no clear D. Trimming pared 3 bases from V and 3 bases from J, leaving 14 bases between. Germline V gene sequence: CDR1 SQVTM, CDR2 ANQGSEA. This CDR3 has 14 amino acids. The CDR3 spells CSVEGSVGYTEAFF. CDR3 bases: TGCAGCGTTGAGGGTAGCGTGGGCTACACTGAAGCTTTCTTT.

Points on this clonotype: A much larger clone differs by one base, so this may be a read error. The CDR3 region has the DNA TGTGCCTGGAGTCTAGGACTAGCGGGAGTCACAAATACGCAGTATTTT. Translated, it gives CAWSLGLAGVTNTQYF. This chain joins TRBV30 and TRBJ2-3; TRBD2 agrees at 13 bases. Germline V lookup: CDR1 GTSNPN, CDR2 SVGIG (reference sequence). The CDR3 has 16 residues.

This clonotype was detected ten times or more. The rearrangement uses TRBV28 and TRBJ1-6; 9 bases line up with TRBD1. J gave up 7 bases and V 6 bases, and 4 bases lay outside the gene matches. Germline assignment: CDR1 MDHEN and CDR2 SYDVKM. This CDR3 region has 14 residues. CDR3 coding DNA: TGTGCCAGCAGATTTGACAGGGGGAATTCACCCCTCCACTTT. It specifies CASRFDRGNSPLHF.

This clonotype has ten or more counts. This chain links TRBV3-1 with TRBJ1-5, with D hard to call. This CDR3 contains 15 residues. Germline CDR1 is LGHDT and CDR2 is YNNKEL (reference sequence). V lost 0 bases and J 2 bases, leaving 8 bases between the germline ends. CDR3 nucleotide sequence: TGTGCCAGCAGCCAAGATTCGACACGCAATCAGCCCCAGCATTTT. Translating it yields CASSQDSTRNQPQHF.

This clonotype was seen at least ten times. This chain connects TRBV7-3 to TRBJ2-3, with no clear D. There are 15 residues in the CDR3. V shed 5 bases and J shed 0 bases, with 12 bases lying between them. Germline V CDR1 and CDR2: SGHTA, FQGTGA. The CDR3, as DNA: TGTGCCAGCAGCGCTCAGCCAGCTAGCACAGATACGCAGTATTTT. Amino acid sequence: CASSAQPASTDTQYF. The full variable domain, with the rest looked up from reference TRBV7-3 and TRBJ2-3, is GAGVSQTPSNKVTEKGKYVELRCDPISGHTALYWYRQSLGQGPEFLIYFQGTGAADDSGLPNDRFFAVRPEGSVSTLKIQRTERGDSAVYLCASSAQPASTDTQYFGPGTRLTVL.

The chain employs TRBV4-1 and TRBJ2-7, with D possibly TRBD1 on 6 matching bases. This CDR3 spans 14 amino acids. V dropped 3 bases and J dropped 2 bases, with 11 bases sitting between them. Germline-derived CDR1 and CDR2 are MGHRA and YSYEKL. The CDR3 loop is CASSQRQDPYEQYF. The CDR3 coding sequence is TGCGCCAGCAGCCAGAGACAGGACCCCTACGAGCAGTACTTC.

This clonotype came up many times. The chain uses TRBV30 and TRBJ1-2, with D perhaps matching TRBD1 (5 bases). The CDR3 covers 13 residues. V lost 2 bases, J lost 4 bases, and 11 bases lay in between. CDR1 is GTSNPN and CDR2 is SVGIG in the germline V gene (reference sequence). Here the CDR3 reads CAWSPGPTYGYTF. The CDR3, as DNA: TGTGCCTGGAGTCCGGGACCAACCTATGGCTACACCTTC.

The sample holds many counts of this clonotype. The V gene is TRBV2, the J gene TRBJ1-1; D is perhaps TRBD1 (5 bases). Germline V gene lookup returns CDR1 SNHLY and CDR2 FYNNEI. V gave up 5 bases and J gave up 4 bases, with 14 bases separating them. This CDR3 is 14 amino acids long. The CDR3 region has the DNA TGTGCCAGCAGTCCACGGGGGTTTGGCACTGAAGCTTTCTTT. Translated: CASSPRGFGTEAFF.

The chain carries TRBV5-6 and TRBJ1-5; TRBD1 matches 7 bases. This CDR3 has 14 residues. The V segment lost 2 bases and the J segment 7 bases; nucleotides outside the gene matches: 6. Germline assignment: CDR1 SGHDT and CDR2 YYEEEE. The DNA of the CDR3 is TGTGCCAGCAGCTTAACAGGGGTGGGACAGCCCCAGCATTTT. Protein sequence: CASSLTGVGQPQHF.

V usage is TRBV9 and J usage is TRBJ2-3; no firm D call. V lost 3 bases and J 0 bases, leaving 8 bases between the germline ends. CDR3 length: 14 amino acids. Germline V lookup: CDR1 SGDLS, CDR2 YYNGEE. The chain's CDR3 is CASSATLSTDTQYF. The CDR3 DNA reads as TGTGCCAGCAGCGCCACTTTGAGCACAGATACGCAGTATTTT.

The chain recombines TRBV9 with TRBJ2-7; 11 nucleotides line up with TRBD2. The CDR3 is 18 amino acids. J lost 0 bases, V lost 0 bases, and 8 bases had no gene match. Germline values: CDR1 SGDLS, CDR2 YYNGEE. The DNA for the CDR3 is TGTGCCAGCAGCGTAGAAAAACTAGCGGGAGCTTCCTCCTACGAGCAGTACTTC. It translates to CASSVEKLAGASSYEQYF.

This clonotype was detected ten times or more. J is TRBJ1-2 and V is TRBV10-3, with 9 positions matching TRBD1. J gave up 8 bases and V 4 bases, and 14 bases lay outside the gene matches. The CDR3 contains 16 residues. The germline gives CDR1 ENHRY, CDR2 SYGVKD. The CDR3 is CAISGPRQGGPEGYTF. The CDR3 DNA is TGTGCCATCAGTGGCCCGCGACAGGGGGGACCTGAGGGCTACACCTTC.

J is TRBJ2-7 and V is TRBV7-3; TRBD2 matches at 9 bases. This CDR3 region has 15 residues. Germline V gene data show CDR1 as SGHTA and CDR2 as FQGTGA. After removal of 2 bases from V and 6 bases from J, the junction contained 8 bases not matched to a gene. The CDR3 is CASSLRPGLAVEQYF. The CDR3 nucleotides read TGTGCCAGCAGCTTACGCCCGGGACTAGCAGTCGAGCAGTACTTC.

Worth noting for this clonotype: This may come from a read error, since a much larger clone is one base off. DNA of the CDR3: TGTGCCAGCAGTTACTCGATGGAAAACTATGGCCACACCTTC. It codes for CASSYSMENYGHTF. J is TRBJ1-2 and V is TRBV6-6; D is unclear. CDR1 MNHNY and CDR2 SVGAGI come from the germline V gene (reference sequence). The CDR3 runs 14 residues.

In the case of this clonotype: A read error may explain this, as a much larger clone is one base away. The rearrangement links TRBV12-3 or TRBV12-4 to TRBJ1-6; 7 nucleotides agree with TRBD1. CDR3 size: 15 residues. V gave up 5 bases and J gave up 7 bases; unmatched junction bases: 8. The CDR3: CASSRGRGQNSPLHF. The CDR3 nucleotides read TGTGCCAGCAGTAGGGGGAGGGGACAGAATTCACCCCTCCACTTT.

This rearrangement joins TRBV7-9 to TRBJ2-7; TRBD2 matches 7 bases. V trimming: 8 bases; J trimming: 2 bases; junction bases outside the gene matches: 6. CDR1 and CDR2 from the germline V gene are SEHNR and FQNEAQ (reference sequence). This CDR3 has 13 residues. CDR3 DNA sequence: TGTGCCAGCGCGGGAGCGGGCACCTACGAGCAGTACTTC. Amino acids: CASAGAGTYEQYF.

A few counts support this clonotype. CDR3 protein: CASSLALGETQYF. The CDR3 region has the DNA TGTGCCAGCAGCCTCGCTCTCGGAGAGACCCAGTACTTC. The chain carries TRBV6-1 and TRBJ2-5; no clear D. V was trimmed by 6 bases and J by 4 bases, leaving 12 bases between them. CDR3 length equals 13 residues. CDR1 MNHNS and CDR2 SASEGT come from the germline V gene.

This clonotype was recorded at least ten times. The V gene is TRBV13, the J gene TRBJ1-4; 9 bases align to TRBD1. The V gene's germline CDR1 is PRHDT and CDR2 FYEKMQ (reference sequence). With V trimmed by 5 bases and J by 7 bases, 5 bases remained unmatched. The CDR3 is made up of 14 amino acids. DNA for the CDR3: TGTGCCAGCAGCACCGGGACAGGGCTTGAAAAACTGTTTTTT. Protein: CASSTGTGLEKLFF.

This clonotype has at least ten counts. The chain is built from TRBV2 and TRBJ2-3; D uncertain. V was cut by 5 bases and J by 2 bases, with 11 bases left in between. Germline V lookup: CDR1 SNHLY, CDR2 FYNNEI. This CDR3 contains 14 residues. The CDR3 is CASSNPGYTDTQYF. The CDR3 DNA reads as TGTGCCAGCAGTAACCCCGGGTACACAGATACGCAGTATTTT.

There are a few counts of this clonotype. This sequence joins TRBV12-3 or TRBV12-4 and TRBJ1-4; a weak D match, TRBD1 (5 bases). The V gene lost 3 bases and the J gene lost 6 bases, with 8 bases spanning the gap. The CDR3 is 13 residues long. CDR3 nucleotides: TGTGCCAGCAGTTTGTGGGGGGATGAAAAACTGTTTTTT. This encodes CASSLWGDEKLFF.